The rows below give T cell receptor beta chains drawn from one sample of a study of T-cell reconstitution after alpha-beta-depleted transplantation in children. TCRdb reprocessed the PCR reads via MiXCR and lists one record per CDR3 protein. The sample lists about 540,000 distinct CDR3 sequences, approximately 20% occurring once. Sequenced here: PBMCs from the stem cell graft donor, sampled from the stem cell graft. Receptor source: a human donor who donated a stem cell graft to a child with acute lymphoblastic leukemia. Both conserved end residues are part of each CDR3. The D gene is left open where the match is weak. Clone size, where shown, is once, few, many, or a class for clones that have expanded.

cdr3_aa cdr3_nt j_call v_call d_call clone_size
CASRETGGVGETEAFF TGTGCCAGCAGGGAGACAGGGGGCGTTGGGGAGACTGAAGCTTTCTTT TRBJ1-1 TRBV12-3/TRBV12-4 TRBD1 -
CSVGRSDGYTF TGCAGCGTGGGGCGTAGTGATGGCTACACCTTC TRBJ1-2 TRBV29-1 - many
CASSRGTSGSNTGELFF TGTGCCAGCAGCAGAGGGACTAGCGGGAGCAACACCGGGGAGCTGTTTTTT TRBJ2-2 TRBV11-2 TRBD2 once
CASSLGPLAGVAEQYF TGTGCCAGCAGCTTAGGACCGCTAGCGGGAGTGGCCGAGCAGTACTTC TRBJ2-7 TRBV7-6 TRBD2 -
CASSTRGKDEQFF TGTGCCAGTAGTACCAGGGGGAAGGATGAGCAGTTCTTC TRBJ2-1 TRBV19 TRBD1 -
CASREDRGVYEQYF TGTGCCAGCAGAGAAGACAGGGGGGTCTACGAGCAGTACTTC TRBJ2-7 TRBV27 TRBD1 -
CSARPGLAGHYEQYF TGCAGTGCGAGACCGGGACTAGCGGGACACTACGAGCAGTACTTC TRBJ2-7 TRBV20-1 TRBD2 once
CASISGDRRSYEQFF TGTGCCAGCATTTCGGGAGACAGAAGATCCTATGAGCAGTTCTTC TRBJ2-1 TRBV12-3/TRBV12-4 - few
CSARGPGQASYEQYF TGCAGTGCTAGAGGTCCGGGGCAAGCCTCCTACGAGCAGTACTTC TRBJ2-7 TRBV20-1 - few
CASSQDGAGGLAQETQYF TGTGCCAGCAGCCAAGACGGGGCGGGAGGGTTAGCACAAGAGACCCAGTACTTC TRBJ2-5 TRBV4-2 TRBD2 -
CASTLGQPKNIQYF TGTGCCAGCACCCTTGGACAGCCGAAAAACATTCAGTACTTC TRBJ2-4 TRBV12-3/TRBV12-4 - -
CASSPQGLAGKNEQYF TGTGCCAGCAGCCCACAGGGACTAGCGGGGAAAAACGAGCAGTACTTC TRBJ2-7 TRBV7-6 TRBD2 many
CASRSGTANTEAFF TGTGCCAGTCGATCGGGGACAGCGAACACTGAAGCTTTCTTT TRBJ1-1 TRBV7-9 TRBD1 -
CASSPAKGRAEQYF TGTGCCAGCAGCCCCGCGAAGGGCAGGGCCGAGCAGTACTTC TRBJ2-7 TRBV7-9 - -
CASSFRWATSYEQYF TGTGCCAGCAGTTTCCGCTGGGCCACTTCCTACGAGCAGTACTTC TRBJ2-7 TRBV12-3/TRBV12-4 - few
CASSFARNEQFF TGTGCCAGCAGCTTCGCCCGAAATGAGCAGTTCTTC TRBJ2-1 TRBV5-5 - -
CASSFQPGTLEGYTF TGTGCCAGCAGCTTTCAACCGGGGACGTTAGAGGGCTACACCTTC TRBJ1-2 TRBV5-5 - few
CASSSWEGYTF TGTGCCAGCAGTTCATGGGAGGGCTACACCTTC TRBJ1-2 TRBV12-3/TRBV12-4 - -
CASRVPGSVPGELFF TGCGCCAGCAGGGTTCCGGGGTCGGTGCCCGGGGAGCTGTTTTTT TRBJ2-2 TRBV4-1 - -
CSARDSLYGYTF TGCAGTGCCCGTGACAGTCTCTATGGCTACACCTTC TRBJ1-2 TRBV20-1 - -
CSARDILGVGYTF TGCAGTGCTAGAGATATTCTGGGAGTTGGCTACACCTTC TRBJ1-2 TRBV20-1 - -
CSVEGGLANHNEQFF TGCAGCGTTGAAGGAGGGCTAGCGAACCACAATGAGCAGTTCTTC TRBJ2-1 TRBV29-1 - few
CASRLGQGVTGYTF TGTGCCAGCAGACTGGGACAGGGGGTTACGGGCTACACCTTC TRBJ1-2 TRBV12-3/TRBV12-4 TRBD1 few
CASSLMPAYEQYF TGTGCCAGCAGCTTGATGCCTGCCTACGAGCAGTACTTC TRBJ2-7 TRBV7-2 - -
CAISPAEGNEQYF TGTGCCATCTCCCCAGCGGAGGGGAACGAGCAGTACTTC TRBJ2-7 TRBV10-3 - few
CASRLFGAATDNQPQHF TGTGCCAGCAGGCTTTTTGGGGCGGCGACGGACAATCAGCCCCAGCATTTT TRBJ1-5 TRBV27 - -
CASSQVGQGTGEAFF TGCGCCAGCAGCCAAGTCGGACAGGGGACAGGTGAAGCTTTCTTT TRBJ1-1 TRBV4-1 TRBD1 -
CAISQSTGSWEFF TGTGCCATCAGTCAGTCGACAGGGAGTTGGGAGTTCTTC TRBJ2-1 TRBV10-3 TRBD1 -
CASSVAGGPAGELFF TGTGCCAGCAGTGTAGCGGGAGGGCCCGCTGGGGAGCTGTTTTTT TRBJ2-2 TRBV12-3/TRBV12-4 TRBD2 few
CSARPPGRSYEQYF TGCAGTGCTAGACCCCCAGGGCGCTCCTACGAGCAGTACTTC TRBJ2-7 TRBV20-1 - -
CASSLVVTGTGANVLTF TGCGCCAGCAGCTTGGTTGTGACAGGGACTGGGGCCAACGTCCTGACTTTC TRBJ2-6 TRBV5-1 TRBD1 few
CASSRTRRTSGSTDTQYF TGCGCCAGCAGCCGAACCCGGCGGACTAGCGGGAGCACAGATACGCAGTATTTT TRBJ2-3 TRBV4-1 TRBD2 few
CASSWTGIYEQYF TGTGCCAGCAGCTGGACAGGGATCTACGAGCAGTACTTC TRBJ2-7 TRBV5-5 TRBD1 few
CASSPWGRLNTEAFF TGCGCCAGCAGCCCGTGGGGACGGTTGAACACTGAAGCTTTCTTT TRBJ1-1 TRBV4-1 - few
CSARQRTVNEQFF TGCAGTGCTAGACAACGTACAGTCAATGAGCAGTTCTTC TRBJ2-1 TRBV20-1 - -
CASSQGGQGRYNEQFF TGTGCCAGCAGCCAAGGAGGCCAGGGCCGATACAATGAGCAGTTCTTC TRBJ2-1 TRBV3-1 - few
CASSRSLMDEQFF TGTGCCAGCAGCAGAAGTCTGATGGATGAGCAGTTCTTC TRBJ2-1 TRBV16 - few
CSAPRALAGGGTDTQYF TGCAGTGCTCCCCGGGCGCTAGCGGGAGGTGGGACAGATACGCAGTATTTT TRBJ2-3 TRBV20-1 TRBD2 -
CATTGRNTEAFF TGTGCCACCACCGGACGGAACACTGAAGCTTTCTTT TRBJ1-1 TRBV24-1 - -
CASSQGTTGDYEQYF TGCGCCAGCAGCCAAGGGACGACAGGGGACTACGAGCAGTACTTC TRBJ2-7 TRBV4-1 TRBD1 few
CATSGARAGWESNVLTF TGTGCCACCAGCGGGGCCAGGGCTGGGTGGGAGTCCAACGTCCTGACTTTC TRBJ2-6 TRBV15 - -
CASSLSYRIGWNTEAFF TGTGCCAGCAGTTTATCGTACAGGATCGGATGGAACACTGAAGCTTTCTTT TRBJ1-1 TRBV27 - few
CASSLTGNVAEAFF TGTGCCAGCAGTTTAACGGGGAATGTCGCTGAAGCTTTCTTT TRBJ1-1 TRBV12-3/TRBV12-4 - -
CASSIAGGSYGYTF TGTGCCAGCAGCATCGCAGGGGGCAGCTATGGCTACACCTTC TRBJ1-2 TRBV12-3/TRBV12-4 TRBD1 -
CASSQGLGNTQYF TGTGCCAGCAGCCAAGGATTGGGGAATACGCAGTATTTT TRBJ2-3 TRBV4-2 - few
CASSVVERAATQQYF TGTGCCAGCAGCGTAGTGGAAAGGGCCGCTACGCAGCAGTACTTC TRBJ2-7 TRBV9 - -
CASSLDGGAYEQYF TGTGCCAGCAGCTTAGACGGGGGTGCCTACGAGCAGTACTTC TRBJ2-7 TRBV7-3 - many
CASSPMGYYNQETQYF TGTGCCAGCAGCCCAATGGGCTACTACAACCAAGAGACCCAGTACTTC TRBJ2-5 TRBV9 - -
CASSLLSGGGTEAFF TGTGCCAGCAGCTTGCTTTCGGGGGGGGGGACTGAAGCTTTCTTT TRBJ1-1 TRBV5-6 - -
CAISDLAGVFYEQYF TGTGCCATCAGCGACCTAGCGGGAGTCTTCTACGAGCAGTACTTC TRBJ2-7 TRBV10-3 TRBD2 -
CASSLAGDTYEQYF TGCGCCAGCAGCTTGGCTGGAGATACCTACGAGCAGTACTTC TRBJ2-7 TRBV5-1 - many
CSARDHFRASGRANEQFF TGCAGTGCTAGAGATCATTTTAGGGCTAGCGGGAGGGCCAATGAGCAGTTCTTC TRBJ2-1 TRBV20-1 TRBD2 few
CATEWRVAEAFF TGTGCCACCGAATGGAGAGTCGCTGAAGCTTTCTTT TRBJ1-1 TRBV13 - few